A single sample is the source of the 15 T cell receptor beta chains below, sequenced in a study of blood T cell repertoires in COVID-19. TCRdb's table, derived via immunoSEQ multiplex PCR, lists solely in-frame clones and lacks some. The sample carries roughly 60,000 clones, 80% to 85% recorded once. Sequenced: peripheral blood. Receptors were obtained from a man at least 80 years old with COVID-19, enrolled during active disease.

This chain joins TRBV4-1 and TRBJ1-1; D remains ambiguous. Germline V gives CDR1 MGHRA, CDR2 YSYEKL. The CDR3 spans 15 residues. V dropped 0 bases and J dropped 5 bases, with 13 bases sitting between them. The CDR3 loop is CASSQDGDGRTEAFF. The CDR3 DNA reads TGCGCCAGCAGCCAAGACGGAGACGGAAGGACTGAAGCTTTCTTT.

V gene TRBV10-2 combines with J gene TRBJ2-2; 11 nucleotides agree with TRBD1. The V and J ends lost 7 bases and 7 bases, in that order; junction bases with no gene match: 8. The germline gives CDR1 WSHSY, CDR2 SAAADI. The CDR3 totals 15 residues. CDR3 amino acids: CASTTGQGVGGELFF. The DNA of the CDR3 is TGCGCCAGCACCACGGGACAGGGGGTTGGCGGGGAGCTGTTTTTT.

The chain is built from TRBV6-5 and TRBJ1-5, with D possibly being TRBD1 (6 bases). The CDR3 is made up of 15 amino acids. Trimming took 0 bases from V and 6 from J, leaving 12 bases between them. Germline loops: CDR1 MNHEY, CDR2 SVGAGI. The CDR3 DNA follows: TGTGCCAGCAGTTACTCGGCAGGGGCAGGTCAGCCCCAGCATTTT. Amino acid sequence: CASSYSAGAGQPQHF.

This CDR3 reads CASILQGMGNQPQHF. For the CDR3, the DNA is TGTGCCAGTATCCTTCAGGGAATGGGCAATCAGCCCCAGCATTTT. The chain has TRBV19 and TRBJ1-5; a possible D gene is TRBD1 (5 bases). The CDR3 runs 15 residues. Germline-derived CDR1 and CDR2 are LNHDA and SQIVND (reference sequence). V was cut by 7 bases and J by 2 bases, with 15 bases left in between.

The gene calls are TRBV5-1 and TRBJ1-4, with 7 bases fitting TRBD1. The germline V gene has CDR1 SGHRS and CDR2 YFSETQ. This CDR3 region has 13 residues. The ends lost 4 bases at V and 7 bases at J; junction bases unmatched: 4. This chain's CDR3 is CASSTDRVEKLFF. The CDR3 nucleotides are TGCGCCAGCAGCACCGACAGGGTTGAAAAACTGTTTTTT.

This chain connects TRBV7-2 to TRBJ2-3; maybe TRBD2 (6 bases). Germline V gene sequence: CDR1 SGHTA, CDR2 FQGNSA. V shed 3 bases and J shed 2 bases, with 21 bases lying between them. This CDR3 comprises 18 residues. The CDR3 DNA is TGTGCCAGCAGCTTTAATTACATAAGCGGACTAATCACAGATACGCAGTATTTT. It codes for CASSFNYISGLITDTQYF.

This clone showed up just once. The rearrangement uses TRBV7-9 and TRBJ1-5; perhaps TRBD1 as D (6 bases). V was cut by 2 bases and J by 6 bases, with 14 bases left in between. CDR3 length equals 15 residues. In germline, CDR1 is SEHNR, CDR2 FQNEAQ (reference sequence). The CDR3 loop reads CASSLSAGAGQPQHF. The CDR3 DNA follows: TGTGCCAGCAGCTTATCGGCAGGGGCTGGTCAGCCCCAGCATTTT.

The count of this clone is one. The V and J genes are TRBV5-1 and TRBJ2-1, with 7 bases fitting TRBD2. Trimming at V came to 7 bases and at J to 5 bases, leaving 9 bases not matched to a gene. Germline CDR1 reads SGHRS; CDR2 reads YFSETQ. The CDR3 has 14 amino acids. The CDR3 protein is CASDWGGGNNEQFF. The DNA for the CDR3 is TGCGCCAGCGACTGGGGGGGAGGAAACAATGAGCAGTTCTTC.

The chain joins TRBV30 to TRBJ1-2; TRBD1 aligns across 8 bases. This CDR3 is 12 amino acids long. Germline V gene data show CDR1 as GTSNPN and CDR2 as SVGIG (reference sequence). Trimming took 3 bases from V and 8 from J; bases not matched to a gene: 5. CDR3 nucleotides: TGTGCCTGGAGGGAACCAGGGGGCGGCTACACCTTC. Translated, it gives CAWREPGGGYTF.

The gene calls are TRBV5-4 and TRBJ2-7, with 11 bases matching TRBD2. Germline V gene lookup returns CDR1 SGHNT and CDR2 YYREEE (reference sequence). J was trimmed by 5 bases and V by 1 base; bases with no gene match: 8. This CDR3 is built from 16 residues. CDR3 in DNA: TGTGCCAGCAGCTTGCCTAGCGGGGGGCGAGTCCACGAGCAGTACTTC. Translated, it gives CASSLPSGGRVHEQYF.

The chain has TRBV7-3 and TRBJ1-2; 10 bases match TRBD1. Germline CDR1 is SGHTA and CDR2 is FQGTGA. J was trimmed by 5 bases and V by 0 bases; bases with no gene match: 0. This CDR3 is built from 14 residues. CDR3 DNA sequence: TGTGCCAGCAGCTTAACGGACAGGGGGTATGGCTACACCTTC. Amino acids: CASSLTDRGYGYTF.

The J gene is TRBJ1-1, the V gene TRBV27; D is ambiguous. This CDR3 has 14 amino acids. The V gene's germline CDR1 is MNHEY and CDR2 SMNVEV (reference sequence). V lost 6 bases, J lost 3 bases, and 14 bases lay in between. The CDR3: CASRLTPRDTEAFF. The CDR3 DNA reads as TGTGCCAGCAGATTGACCCCACGGGACACTGAAGCTTTCTTT.

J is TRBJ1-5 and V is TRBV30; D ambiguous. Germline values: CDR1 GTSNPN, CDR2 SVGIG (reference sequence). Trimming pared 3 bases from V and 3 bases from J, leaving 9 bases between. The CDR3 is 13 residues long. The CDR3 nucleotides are TGTGCCTGGAGCATACTTCTCAATCAGCCCCAGCATTTT. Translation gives CAWSILLNQPQHF. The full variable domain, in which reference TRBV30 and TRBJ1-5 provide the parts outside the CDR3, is SQTIHQWPATLVQPVGSPLSLECTVEGTSNPNLYWYRQAAGRGLQLLFYSVGIGQISSEVPQNLSASRPQDRQFILSSKKLLLSDSGFYLCAWSILLNQPQHFGDGTRLSIL.

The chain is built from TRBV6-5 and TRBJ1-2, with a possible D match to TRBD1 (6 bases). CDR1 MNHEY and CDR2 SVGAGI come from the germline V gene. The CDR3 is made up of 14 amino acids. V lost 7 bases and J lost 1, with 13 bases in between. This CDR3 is CASTVKGGNYGYTF. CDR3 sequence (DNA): TGTGCCAGCACCGTTAAAGGGGGTAACTATGGCTACACCTTC.

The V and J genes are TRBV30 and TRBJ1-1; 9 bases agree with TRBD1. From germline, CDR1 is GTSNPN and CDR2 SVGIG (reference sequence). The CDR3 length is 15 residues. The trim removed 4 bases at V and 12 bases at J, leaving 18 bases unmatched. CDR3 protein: CAWTPLRAGQGKTFF. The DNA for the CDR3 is TGTGCCTGGACCCCACTCCGGGCCGGACAGGGGAAAACTTTCTTT.